This TCR beta chain was documented in a study of regulatory T cells in long-lasting Graves disease. This clonotype was seen ten or more times. The antigen is not known. CDR1 is MDHEN and CDR2 is SYDVKM in the germline V gene. The CDR3 runs 13 residues. V shed 10 bases and J 4 bases; nucleotides not matched to a gene: 5. Study observations and caveats: Favored usage of TRBV28, TRBJ1-2 and TRBJ2-5 was recorded in persistent disease.

Sequencing libraries for TCR beta were prepared with iRepertoire HTBI primers and Arm-PCR of CDR3 regions. TCRdb processed the multiplex PCR reads anew with MiXCR; each CDR3 protein has one entry. The sample holds about 560,000 distinct CDR3 sequences, about 15% seen once. This sample's time point: newly diagnosed GD, antithyroid drugs for less than 3 months. PBMC-extracted RNA yielded the TCR library. Graves' disease diagnosis was established per American Thyroid Association guidelines. These data are also associated with another study on T cells in Graves' hyperthyroidism and ophthalmopathy. That work contributes: Model output signaled ophthalmopathy a median about 6.3 months ahead of onset.

Material: peripheral blood mononuclear cells (PBMCs), obtained at new diagnosis, from a patient treated with antithyroid drugs. The clonotype originates from a man aged 18 to 30 with Graves disease. V usage is TRBV28 and J usage is TRBJ2-7; TRBD1 agrees at 12 bases. The CDR3 here is CAIPGQGAYEQYF. The CDR3 DNA is TGTGCCATCCCGGGACAGGGGGCATACGAGCAGTACTTC. The complete variable domain, with remaining parts taken from reference TRBV28 and TRBJ2-7, reads DVKVTQSSRYLVKRTGEKVFLECVQDMDHENMFWYRQDPGLGLRLIYFSYDVKMKEKGDIPEGYSVSREKKERFSLILESASTNQTSMYLCAIPGQGAYEQYFGPGTRLTVT.